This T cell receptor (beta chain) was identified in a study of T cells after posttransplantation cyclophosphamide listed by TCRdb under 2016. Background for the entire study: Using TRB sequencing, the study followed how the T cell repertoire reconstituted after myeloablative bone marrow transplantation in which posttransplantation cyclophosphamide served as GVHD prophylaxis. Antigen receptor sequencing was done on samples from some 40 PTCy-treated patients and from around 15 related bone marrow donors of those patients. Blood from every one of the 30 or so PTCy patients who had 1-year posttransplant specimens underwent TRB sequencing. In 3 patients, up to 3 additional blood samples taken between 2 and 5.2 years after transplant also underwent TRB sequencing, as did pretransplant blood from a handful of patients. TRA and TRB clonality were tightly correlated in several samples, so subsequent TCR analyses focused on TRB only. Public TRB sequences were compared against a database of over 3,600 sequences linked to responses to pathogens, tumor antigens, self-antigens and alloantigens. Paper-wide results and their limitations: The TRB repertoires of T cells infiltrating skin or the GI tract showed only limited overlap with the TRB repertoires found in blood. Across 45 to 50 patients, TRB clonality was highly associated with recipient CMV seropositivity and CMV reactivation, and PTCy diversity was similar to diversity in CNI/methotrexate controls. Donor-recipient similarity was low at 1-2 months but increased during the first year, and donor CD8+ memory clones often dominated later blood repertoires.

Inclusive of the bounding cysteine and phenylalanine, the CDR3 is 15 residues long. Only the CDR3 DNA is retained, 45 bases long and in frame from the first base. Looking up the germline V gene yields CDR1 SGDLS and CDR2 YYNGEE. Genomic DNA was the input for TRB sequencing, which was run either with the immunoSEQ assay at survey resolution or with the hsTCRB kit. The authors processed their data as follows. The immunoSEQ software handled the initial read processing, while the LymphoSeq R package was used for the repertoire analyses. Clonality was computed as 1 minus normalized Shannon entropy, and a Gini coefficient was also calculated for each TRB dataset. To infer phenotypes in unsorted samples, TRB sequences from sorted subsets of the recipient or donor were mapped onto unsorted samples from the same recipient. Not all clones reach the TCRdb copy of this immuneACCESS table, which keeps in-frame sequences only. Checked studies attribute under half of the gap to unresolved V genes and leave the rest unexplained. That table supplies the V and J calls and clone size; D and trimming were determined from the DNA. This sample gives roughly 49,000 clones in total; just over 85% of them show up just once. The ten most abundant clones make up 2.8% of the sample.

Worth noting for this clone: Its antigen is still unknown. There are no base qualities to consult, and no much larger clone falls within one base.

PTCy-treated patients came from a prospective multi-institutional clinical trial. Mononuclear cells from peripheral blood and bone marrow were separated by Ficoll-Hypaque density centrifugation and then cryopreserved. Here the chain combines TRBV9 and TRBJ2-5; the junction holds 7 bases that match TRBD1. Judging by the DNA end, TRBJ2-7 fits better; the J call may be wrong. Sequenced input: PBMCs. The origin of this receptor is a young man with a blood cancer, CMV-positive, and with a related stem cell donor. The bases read TGTGCCAGCAGCGTAGTGGCAGGGGGTATCCACGAGCAGTACTTC. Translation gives CASSVVAGGIHEQYF.